The 21 T cell receptor beta chains given below trace back to one sample, sequenced in a study of blood T cell repertoires in COVID-19 (dated by TCRdb to about 2020). Library construction relied on the immunoSEQ multiplex PCR assay. This is the immuneACCESS table as TCRdb keeps it, with only in-frame sequences that have V and J called. A part of the clones is gone; compared with another copy, unresolved V genes explain less than half, and the rest is unexplained. This sample comprises about 210,000 clones, around 85% of them detected only once. The ten largest clones add up to 0.75% to 0.95% of the sample. The specimen sequenced was peripheral blood. The receptors originated from an older woman with acute or convalescent COVID-19.

J is TRBJ2-7 and V is TRBV10-1; TRBD1 is a possible D gene (7 bases). This CDR3 region has 14 residues. Germline V gene lookup returns CDR1 WNHNN and CDR2 SYGVQD (reference sequence). V was pared by 5 bases and J by 6 bases, with 17 bases between. CDR3 protein: CASSPQGRSAEQYF. DNA for the CDR3: TGCGCCAGCAGTCCACAGGGGAGGTCGGCCGAGCAGTACTTC.

V gene TRBV3-1 (or the pseudogene TRBV3-2) combines with J gene TRBJ1-3; 11 positions match TRBD1. V was pared by 3 bases and J by 2 bases, with 0 bases of the junction left unmatched. The CDR3 totals 15 residues. Germline assignment: CDR1 LGHDT and CDR2 YNNKEL (reference sequence). CDR3 amino acids: CASSQGQGAGNTIYF. The DNA of the CDR3 is TGTGCCAGCAGCCAGGGACAGGGGGCTGGAAACACCATATATTTT.

J is TRBJ2-7 and V is TRBV6-1; 10 nucleotides line up with TRBD1. J lost 6 bases, V lost 3 bases, and 11 bases had no gene match. The CDR3 covers 16 residues. From germline, CDR1 is MNHNS and CDR2 SASEGT. CDR3 nucleotide sequence: TGTGCCAGCAGTGATTTCCCGGGACAGGGGAATCGCGAGCAGTACTTC. Amino acids: CASSDFPGQGNREQYF.

This chain connects TRBV4-1 to TRBJ2-7; the match to TRBD2 covers 10 bases. Germline CDR1 is MGHRA and CDR2 is YSYEKL. The ends lost 1 base at V and 6 bases at J; junction bases unmatched: 6. The CDR3 contains 15 residues. The CDR3 nucleotides are TGCGCCAGCAGCCAAGTAGCGGGGGGAGTTAGCGAGCAGTACTTC. Amino acids: CASSQVAGGVSEQYF.

The chain has TRBV10-2 and TRBJ2-3, with a tentative D call TRBD2 (5 bases). The CDR3 has 13 residues. The ends were cut back, 6 bases at V and 4 bases at J, with 11 bases in the middle. Germline V gives CDR1 WSHSY, CDR2 SAAADI. DNA of the CDR3: TGCGCCAGCAGGGATTCGGGGTCAGATACGCAGTATTTT. Translating it yields CASRDSGSDTQYF.

V gene TRBV4-3 combines with J gene TRBJ2-1, with D perhaps matching TRBD1 (5 bases). Germline V lookup: CDR1 LGHNA, CDR2 YSLEER. The CDR3 sequence is 13 residues long. V was cut by 2 bases and J by 6 bases, with 8 bases left in between. The CDR3 DNA reads TGCGCCAGCAGCCAACCACAGGCCAATGAGCAGTTCTTC. Translating it yields CASSQPQANEQFF.

V is TRBV15 and J is TRBJ2-2; 7 bases line up with TRBD1. CDR3 size: 13 residues. Trimming removed 8 bases from V and 2 bases from J; junction bases left unmatched: 2. Germline values: CDR1 LNHNV, CDR2 YYDKDF (reference sequence). The CDR3 DNA is TGTGCCACCGGGGACAGAAACACCGGGGAGCTGTTTTTT. It codes for CATGDRNTGELFF.

Only a few counts were recorded for this clone. The CDR3 DNA sequence: TGTGCCAGCAGCTTATTAGATCAGCCCCAGCATTTT. Translating gives CASSLLDQPQHF. V usage is TRBV7-9 and J usage is TRBJ1-5, with D hard to call. Trimming removed 2 bases at V and 5 bases at J, with 4 bases between. Germline V gene data show CDR1 as SEHNR and CDR2 as FQNEAQ (reference sequence). The CDR3 spans 12 residues.

In this sample, this clone turned up once. V gene TRBV28 combines with J gene TRBJ1-5; the D is unclear. V lost 4 bases, J lost 4 bases, and 8 bases lay in between. The CDR3 spans 13 residues. Per the germline V gene, CDR1 is MDHEN and CDR2 is SYDVKM. The CDR3 DNA reads TGTGCCAGCAGTTCCCTACCTAATCAGCCCCAGCATTTT. It translates to CASSSLPNQPQHF.

The chain has TRBV19 and TRBJ1-2, with D unclear. The CDR3 runs 15 residues. V gave up 0 bases and J gave up 1 base, with 9 bases separating them. In germline, CDR1 is LNHDA, CDR2 SQIVND (reference sequence). The CDR3 region is CASSIDRPVNYGYTF. The CDR3 DNA reads TGTGCCAGTAGTATAGATCGTCCAGTTAACTATGGCTACACCTTC.

The genes are TRBV19 and TRBJ2-3, with a weak D call TRBD1 (6 bases). This CDR3 region has 16 residues. Germline values: CDR1 LNHDA, CDR2 SQIVND (reference sequence). Deletions cut 0 bases from V and 1 base from J, with 11 bases between. The CDR3 DNA reads as TGTGCCAGTAGTATAGACCAGGGGCGGGGCACAGATACGCAGTATTTT. It translates to CASSIDQGRGTDTQYF.

This rearrangement joins TRBV10-3 to TRBJ2-2; D is perhaps TRBD2 (6 bases). V lost 6 bases and J 0 bases, leaving 11 bases between the germline ends. The germline gives CDR1 ENHRY, CDR2 SYGVKD. The CDR3 is made up of 15 amino acids. CDR3 coding DNA: TGTGCCATCAGCGAGGGACTTACGAACACCGGGGAGCTGTTTTTT. Its protein product is CAISEGLTNTGELFF.

V is TRBV19 and J is TRBJ1-2, with 7 bases that match TRBD1. V was clipped by 3 bases and J by 2 bases; unmatched bases: 6. The CDR3 loop spans 15 amino acids. CDR1 is LNHDA, CDR2 SQIVND, per germline (reference sequence). CDR3 sequence (DNA): TGTGCCAGTAGTATTGGGGACAGCTCAAACTATGGCTACACCTTC. Residues: CASSIGDSSNYGYTF. Filled out from reference TRBV19 and TRBJ1-2, the complete variable domain reads DGGITQSPKYLFRKEGQNVTLSCEQNLNHDAMYWYRQDPGQGLRLIYYSQIVNDFQKGDIAEGYSVSREKKESFPLTVTSAQKNPTAFYLCASSIGDSSNYGYTFGSGTRLTVV.

The chain joins TRBV18 to TRBJ2-1, with TRBD1 identical over 9 bases. This CDR3 contains 15 residues. Germline V lookup: CDR1 KGHSH, CDR2 LQKENI. J lost 6 bases, V lost 3 bases, and 6 bases had no gene match. The CDR3 DNA reads TGTGCCAGCTCACCGGGACAGGGTCGGATCAATGAGCAGTTCTTC. Its translation is CASSPGQGRINEQFF.

The chain carries TRBV2 and TRBJ2-7, with a tentative D call TRBD1 (6 bases). V lost 7 bases and J 2 bases, leaving 9 bases between the germline ends. This CDR3 spans 12 amino acids. Germline CDR1 is SNHLY and CDR2 is FYNNEI. CDR3 nucleotides: TGTGCCAGCACTACAGGGACCTACGAGCAGTACTTC. The encoded protein is CASTTGTYEQYF.

CDR3 residues: CAISDRGQGTGELFF. DNA for the CDR3: TGTGCCATCAGTGATCGGGGACAGGGCACCGGGGAGCTGTTTTTT. The chain combines TRBV10-3 with TRBJ2-2; TRBD1 matches 9 bases. The germline CDR1 and CDR2 sequences are ENHRY and SYGVKD. CDR3 length equals 15 residues. J was trimmed by 4 bases and V by 3 bases; bases with no gene match: 3.

The gene calls are TRBV23-1 and TRBJ1-3; D is ambiguous. TRBV23-1 is an open reading frame whose function is uncertain. The CDR3 is made up of 15 amino acids. The V end lost 0 bases, the J end lost 12 bases, and 18 bases lay between the germline ends. The chain's CDR3 is CASSQSARLPGDIYF. As DNA, the CDR3 is TGCGCCAGCAGTCAATCGGCGCGATTACCCGGGGACATATATTTT.

The CDR3 bases are TGTGCCAGCAGACACGGGGGGACTAACTATGGCTACACCTTC. Amino acid sequence: CASRHGGTNYGYTF. This rearrangement joins TRBV3-1 (or the pseudogene TRBV3-2) to TRBJ1-2; D is possibly TRBD1 (5 bases). The length of the CDR3 is 14 residues. The germline V and J ends were trimmed by 6 bases and 0 bases, with 11 bases remaining between them. The V gene's germline CDR1 is LGHDT and CDR2 YNNKEL (reference sequence).

This sequence joins TRBV2 and TRBJ1-1, with 7 nucleotides matching TRBD1. The CDR3 spans 16 residues. J gave up 0 bases and V 8 bases, and 12 bases lay outside the gene matches. Germline V gene sequence: CDR1 SNHLY, CDR2 FYNNEI. CDR3 sequence (DNA): TGTGCCAGCTCTGACAGGGTTGGGCGTATGAACACTGAAGCTTTCTTT. As protein: CASSDRVGRMNTEAFF.

This chain connects TRBV28 to TRBJ2-2, with D possibly TRBD1 on 6 matching bases. V dropped 7 bases and J dropped 6 bases, with 15 bases sitting between them. The CDR3 is 14 residues long. The germline CDR1 and CDR2 sequences are MDHEN and SYDVKM. The CDR3 DNA reads as TGTGCCAGCAAGAGAGGGGGTATGGCCGGGGAGCTGTTTTTT. It yields the protein CASKRGGMAGELFF.

This chain links TRBV25-1 with TRBJ1-2; the D gene is possibly TRBD1 (5 bases). CDR3 length: 14 residues. In germline, CDR1 is MGHDK, CDR2 SYGVNS. Trimming took off 6 bases at V and 4 bases at J, with 15 bases between the two ends. The CDR3 DNA is TGTGCCAGCAGCGCTGCGGGGGACTTCTATGGCTACACCTTC. Amino acids: CASSAAGDFYGYTF.